This T cell receptor (beta chain) was recorded in a study of regulatory T cells in long-lasting Graves disease. V was clipped by 4 bases and J by 6 bases, with 10 bases between them. Germline CDR1 SGHRS, CDR2 YFSETQ. The length of the CDR3 is 13 residues. Described time point: newly diagnosed GD, antithyroid drugs for less than 3 months. Scientists built the TCR library using RNA that was extracted from PBMCs. Building the TCR beta libraries relied on iRepertoire HTBI primers, and CDR3 regions underwent Arm-PCR. TCRdb called the multiplex PCR reads again in MiXCR, with one record for every CDR3 protein. The sample carries 500,000 to 700,000 distinct CDR3 sequences, roughly 15% recorded once. The same data also contributed to another study, on T cells in Graves' hyperthyroidism and ophthalmopathy.

The receptor was derived from a woman in her thirties with Graves disease. The chain recombines TRBV5-1 with TRBJ2-2, with D possibly TRBD1 on 5 matching bases. Sequencing used peripheral blood mononuclear cells (PBMCs), obtained at new diagnosis, from a patient treated with antithyroid drugs. CDR3 bases: TGCGCCAGCAGCCCAGGGTTTTCCGGGGAGCTGTTTTTT. Its translation is CASSPGFSGELFF.